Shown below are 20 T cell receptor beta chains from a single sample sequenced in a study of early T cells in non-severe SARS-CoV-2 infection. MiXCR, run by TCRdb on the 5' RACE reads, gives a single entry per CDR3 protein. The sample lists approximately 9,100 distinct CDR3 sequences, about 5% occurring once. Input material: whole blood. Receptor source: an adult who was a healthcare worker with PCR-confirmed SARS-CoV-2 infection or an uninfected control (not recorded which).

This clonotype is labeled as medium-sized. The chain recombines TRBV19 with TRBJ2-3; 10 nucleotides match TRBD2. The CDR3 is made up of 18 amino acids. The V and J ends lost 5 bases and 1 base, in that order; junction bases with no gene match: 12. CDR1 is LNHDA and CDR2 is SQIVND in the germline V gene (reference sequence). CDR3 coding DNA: TGTGCCAGTAGTCCCCGGGCTAGCGGGGGCGGTGGCACAGATACGCAGTATTTT. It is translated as CASSPRASGGGGTDTQYF.

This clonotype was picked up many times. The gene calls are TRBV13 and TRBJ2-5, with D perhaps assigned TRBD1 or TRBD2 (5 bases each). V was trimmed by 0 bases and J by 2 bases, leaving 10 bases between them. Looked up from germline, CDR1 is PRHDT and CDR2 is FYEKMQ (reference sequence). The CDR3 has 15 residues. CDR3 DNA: TGTGCCAGCAGCTTAGGGGGACGAGTACAAGAGACCCAGTACTTC. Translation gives CASSLGGRVQETQYF. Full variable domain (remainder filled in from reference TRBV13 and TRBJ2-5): AAGVIQSPRHLIKEKRETATLKCYPIPRHDTVYWYQQGPGQDPQFLISFYEKMQSDKGSIPDRFSAQQFSDYHSELNMSSLELGDSALYFCASSLGGRVQETQYFGPGTRLLVL.

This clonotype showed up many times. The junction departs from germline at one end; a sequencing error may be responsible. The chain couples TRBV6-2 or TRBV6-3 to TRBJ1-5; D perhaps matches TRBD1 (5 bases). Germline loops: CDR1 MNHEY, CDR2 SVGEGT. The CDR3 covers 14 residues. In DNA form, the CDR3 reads TGTGCCAGCAGTTATTATAGGGGCAACCAGCCCCAGCATTTT. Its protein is CASSYYRGNQPQHF.

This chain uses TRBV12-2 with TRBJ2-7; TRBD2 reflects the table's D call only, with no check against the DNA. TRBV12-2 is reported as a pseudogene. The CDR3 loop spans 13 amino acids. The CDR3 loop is CASRLGPRDEQYV. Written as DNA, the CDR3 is TGTGCAAGTCGCCTGGGCCCACGGGACGAGCAGTACGTC.

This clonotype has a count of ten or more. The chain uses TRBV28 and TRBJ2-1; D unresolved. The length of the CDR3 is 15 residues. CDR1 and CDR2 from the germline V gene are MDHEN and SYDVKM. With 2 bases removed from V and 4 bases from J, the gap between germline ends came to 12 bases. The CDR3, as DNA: TGTGCCAGCAGTTTAGGGCAGACGTTATACAATGAGCAGTTCTTC. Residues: CASSLGQTLYNEQFF.

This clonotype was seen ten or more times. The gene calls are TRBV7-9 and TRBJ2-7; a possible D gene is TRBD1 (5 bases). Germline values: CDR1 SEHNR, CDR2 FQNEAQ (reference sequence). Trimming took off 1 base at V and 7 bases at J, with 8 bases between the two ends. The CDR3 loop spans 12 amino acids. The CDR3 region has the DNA TGTGCCAGCAGCTTAGTCGGACATGAGCAGTACTTC. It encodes CASSLVGHEQYF.

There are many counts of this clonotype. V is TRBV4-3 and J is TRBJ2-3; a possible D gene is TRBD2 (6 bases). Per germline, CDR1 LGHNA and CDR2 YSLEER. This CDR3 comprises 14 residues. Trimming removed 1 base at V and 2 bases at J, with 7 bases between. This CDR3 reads CASSQGGNTDTQYF. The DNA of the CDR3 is TGCGCCAGCAGCCAAGGCGGGAACACAGATACGCAGTATTTT.

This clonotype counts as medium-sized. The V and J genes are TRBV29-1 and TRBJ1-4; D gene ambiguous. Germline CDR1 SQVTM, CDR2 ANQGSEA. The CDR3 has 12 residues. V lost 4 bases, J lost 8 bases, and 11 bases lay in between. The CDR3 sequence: CSVGAVGEKLFF. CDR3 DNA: TGCAGCGTTGGGGCGGTTGGGGAAAAACTGTTTTTT. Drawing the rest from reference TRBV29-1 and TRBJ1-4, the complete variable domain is SAVISQKPSRDICQRGTSLTIQCQVDSQVTMMFWYRQQPGQSLTLIATANQGSEATYESGFVIDKFPISRPNLTFSTLTVSNMSPEDSSIYLCSVGAVGEKLFFGSGTQLSVL.

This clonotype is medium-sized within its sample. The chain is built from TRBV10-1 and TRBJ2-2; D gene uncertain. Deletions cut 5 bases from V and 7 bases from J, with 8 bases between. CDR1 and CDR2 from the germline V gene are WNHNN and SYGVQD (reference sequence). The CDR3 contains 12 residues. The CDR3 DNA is TGCGCCAGCAGTTGGGATCTCGGGGAGCTGTTTTTT. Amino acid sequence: CASSWDLGELFF.

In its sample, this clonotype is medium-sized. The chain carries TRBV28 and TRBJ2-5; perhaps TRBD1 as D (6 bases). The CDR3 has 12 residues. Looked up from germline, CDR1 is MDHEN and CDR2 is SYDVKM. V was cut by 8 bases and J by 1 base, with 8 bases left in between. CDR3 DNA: TGTGCCAGCGGACAGATCCAAGAGACCCAGTACTTC. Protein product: CASGQIQETQYF.

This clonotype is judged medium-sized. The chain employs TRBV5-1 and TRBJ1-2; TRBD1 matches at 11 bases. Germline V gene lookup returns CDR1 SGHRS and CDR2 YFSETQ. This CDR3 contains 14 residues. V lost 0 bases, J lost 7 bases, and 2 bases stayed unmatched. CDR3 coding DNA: TGCGCCAGCAGCTTGGGGACAGGGGGCCGTGGCTACACCTTC. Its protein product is CASSLGTGGRGYTF.

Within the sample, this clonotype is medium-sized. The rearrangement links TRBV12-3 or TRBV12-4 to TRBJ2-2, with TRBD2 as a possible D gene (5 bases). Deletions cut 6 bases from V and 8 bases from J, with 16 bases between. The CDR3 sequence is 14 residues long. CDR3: CASSEATRGGELFF. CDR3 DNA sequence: TGTGCCAGCAGCGAGGCTACCCGAGGGGGGGAGCTGTTTTTT.

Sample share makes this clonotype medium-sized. CDR3 bases: TGTGCCAGCAGTCGGGGACAGCCTCGTAATTCACCCCTCCACTTT. Translating gives CASSRGQPRNSPLHF. This chain connects TRBV12-3 or TRBV12-4 to TRBJ1-6; TRBD1 agrees at 7 bases. Trimming cost V 5 bases and J 6 bases; bases outside gene matches: 7. The CDR3 extends over 15 amino acids.

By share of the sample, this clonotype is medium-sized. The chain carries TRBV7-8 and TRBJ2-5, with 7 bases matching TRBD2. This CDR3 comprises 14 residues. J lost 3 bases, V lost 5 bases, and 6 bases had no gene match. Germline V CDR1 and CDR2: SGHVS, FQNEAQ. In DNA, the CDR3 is TGTGCCAGCAGCAAAACTAGCGTGGAAGAGACCCAGTACTTC. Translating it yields CASSKTSVEETQYF.

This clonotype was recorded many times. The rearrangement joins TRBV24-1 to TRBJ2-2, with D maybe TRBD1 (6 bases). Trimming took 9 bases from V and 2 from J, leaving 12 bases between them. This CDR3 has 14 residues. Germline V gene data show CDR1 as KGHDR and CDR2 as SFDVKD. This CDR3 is CATGRDINTGELFF. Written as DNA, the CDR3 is TGTGCCACCGGCCGGGACATTAACACCGGGGAGCTGTTTTTT.

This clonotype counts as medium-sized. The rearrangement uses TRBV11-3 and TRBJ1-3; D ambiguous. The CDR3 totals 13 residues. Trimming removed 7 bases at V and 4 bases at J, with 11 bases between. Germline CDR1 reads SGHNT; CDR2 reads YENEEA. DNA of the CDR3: TGTGCCAGCACCGGACCAGCCGGAAACACCATATATTTT. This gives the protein CASTGPAGNTIYF.

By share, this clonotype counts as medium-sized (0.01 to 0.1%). The CDR3 protein is CASSQVAGYGYTF. DNA of the CDR3: TGCGCCAGCAGCCAAGTTGCCGGCTATGGCTACACCTTC. The chain is built from TRBV4-1 and TRBJ1-2; no clear D. The CDR3 is 13 residues long. The V end lost 1 base, the J end lost 4 bases, and 7 bases lay between the germline ends. Germline V gene sequence: CDR1 MGHRA, CDR2 YSYEKL.

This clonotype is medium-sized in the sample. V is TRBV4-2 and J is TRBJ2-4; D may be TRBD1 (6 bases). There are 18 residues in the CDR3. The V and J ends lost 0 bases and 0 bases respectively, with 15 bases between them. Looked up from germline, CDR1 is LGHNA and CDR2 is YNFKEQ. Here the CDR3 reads CASSQERTGLGAKNIQYF. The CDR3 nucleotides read TGTGCCAGCAGCCAAGAGCGAACAGGGCTGGGAGCCAAAAACATTCAGTACTTC.

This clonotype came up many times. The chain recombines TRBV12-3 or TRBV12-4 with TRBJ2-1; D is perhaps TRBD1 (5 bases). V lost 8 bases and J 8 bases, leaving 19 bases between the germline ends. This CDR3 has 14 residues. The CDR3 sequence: CASATDPQGHEQFF. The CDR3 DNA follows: TGTGCCAGCGCCACAGACCCCCAGGGCCATGAGCAGTTCTTC.

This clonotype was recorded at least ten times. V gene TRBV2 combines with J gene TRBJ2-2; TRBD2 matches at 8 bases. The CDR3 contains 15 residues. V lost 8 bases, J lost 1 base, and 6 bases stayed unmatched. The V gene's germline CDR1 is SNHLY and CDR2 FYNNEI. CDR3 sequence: CASRGGARNTGELFF. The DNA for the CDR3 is TGTGCCAGCCGGGGGGGAGCCCGGAACACCGGGGAGCTGTTTTTT.